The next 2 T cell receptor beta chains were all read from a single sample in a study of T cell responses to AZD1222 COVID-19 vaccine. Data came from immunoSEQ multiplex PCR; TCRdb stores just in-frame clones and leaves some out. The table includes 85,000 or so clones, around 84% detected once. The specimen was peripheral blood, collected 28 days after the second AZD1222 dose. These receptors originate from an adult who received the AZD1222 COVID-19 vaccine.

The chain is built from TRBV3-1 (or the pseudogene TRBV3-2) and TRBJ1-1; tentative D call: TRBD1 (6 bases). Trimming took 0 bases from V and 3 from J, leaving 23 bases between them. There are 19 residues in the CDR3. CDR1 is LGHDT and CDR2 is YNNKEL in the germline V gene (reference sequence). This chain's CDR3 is CASSQDLGGTRLVDTEAFF. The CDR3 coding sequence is TGTGCCAGCAGCCAAGACCTGGGCGGGACAAGGCTTGTCGACACTGAAGCTTTCTTT.

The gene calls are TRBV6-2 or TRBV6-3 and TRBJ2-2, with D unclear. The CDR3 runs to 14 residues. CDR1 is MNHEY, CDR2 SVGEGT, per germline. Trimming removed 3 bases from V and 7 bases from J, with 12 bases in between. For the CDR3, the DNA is TGTGCCAGCAGTTATATTGGGAAAGGCGGGGAGCTGTTTTTT. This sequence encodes CASSYIGKGGELFF.